This is a list of T cell receptor beta chains from one sample in a study of blood T cell repertoires in COVID-19. TCRdb keeps only in-frame clones here, not all; method: immunoSEQ multiplex PCR. The table records 400,000 to 550,000 clones, around 89% of them present only once. The sample consisted of peripheral blood. These receptors originate from a woman in her twenties or thirties with acute or convalescent COVID-19. Both conserved end residues are part of each CDR3. A D gene is named only where the DNA matches it firmly. Clone size is given for some rows only: seen once, a few or many times, or a class if the clone is expanded.

>TRBJ1-2|TRBV6-5|TRBD1|once
CASKGQGVYGYTF
TGTGCCAGCAAGGGACAGGGTGTCTATGGCTACACCTTC
>TRBJ2-6|TRBV2|-|-
CASSAAEGAGANVLTF
TGTGCCAGCAGTGCGGCCGAGGGGGCTGGGGCCAACGTCCTGACTTTC
>TRBJ2-3|TRBV29-1|-|-
CSVERAPDTQYF
TGCAGCGTTGAGAGGGCCCCAGATACGCAGTATTTT
>TRBJ2-3|TRBV18|-|-
CASSLSLSTDTQYF
TGTGCCAGCTCACTAAGCTTGAGCACAGATACGCAGTATTTT
>TRBJ2-7|TRBV12-3/TRBV12-4|-|-
CASSLSGTYEQYF
TGTGCCAGCAGTTTATCGGGAACTTACGAGCAGTACTTC
>TRBJ1-2|TRBV3-1/TRBV3-2|-|-
CASSQDRGGLLGYTF
TGTGCCAGCAGCCAAGATCGCGGCGGCCTCCTTGGCTACACCTTC
>TRBJ1-4|TRBV5-6|-|-
CASSNREKLFF
TGTGCCAGCAGCAACAGGGAAAAACTGTTTTTT
>TRBJ1-3|TRBV2|TRBD1|-
CASSVKGQGGSGNTIYF
TGTGCCAGCAGTGTCAAAGGACAGGGGGGATCTGGAAACACCATATATTTT
>TRBJ1-4|TRBV2|TRBD1|-
CASSYTGAREKLFF
TGTGCCAGCAGTTACACAGGGGCGCGGGAAAAACTGTTTTTT
>TRBJ2-7|TRBV9|TRBD2|-
CASSETGTSGTYEQYF
TGTGCCAGCAGCGAAACCGGGACTAGCGGGACCTACGAGCAGTACTTC
>TRBJ2-7|TRBV24-1|-|-
CATGQSGDEQYF
TGTGCCACCGGACAGTCCGGGGACGAGCAGTACTTC
>TRBJ2-1|TRBV7-2|-|few
CASSSNRVGGNEQFF
TGTGCCAGCAGCTCCAACAGGGTAGGGGGTAATGAGCAGTTCTTC
>TRBJ2-4|TRBV6-5|-|few
CASMDILLAKNIQYF
TGTGCCAGCATGGACATACTTTTAGCCAAAAACATTCAGTACTTC
>TRBJ2-7|TRBV4-2|-|many
CASSQEGTPWSSYEQYF
TGTGCCAGCAGCCAAGAGGGGACACCTTGGAGCTCCTACGAGCAGTACTTC
>TRBJ2-7|TRBV6-5|-|once
CASTWRGSYEQYF
TGTGCCAGCACCTGGAGAGGGTCCTACGAGCAGTACTTC
>TRBJ2-1|TRBV2|-|-
CASTPYKRNEQFF
TGTGCCAGCACCCCATACAAGAGGAATGAGCAGTTCTTC
>TRBJ1-3|TRBV30|-|-
CAWRSRGDTIYF
TGTGCCTGGAGGAGCCGCGGGGACACCATATATTTT
>TRBJ1-2|TRBV10-3|TRBD1|-
CAISQTSTGSTYGYTF
TGTGCCATCAGTCAAACATCGACAGGGAGCACCTATGGCTACACCTTC
>TRBJ2-1|TRBV19|-|once
CASSINGVPNEQFF
TGTGCCAGTAGTATAAACGGGGTTCCAAATGAGCAGTTCTTC
>TRBJ2-1|TRBV5-1|-|once
CASSARLGQGKGEQFF
TGCGCCAGCAGCGCCCGACTAGGGCAGGGCAAGGGTGAGCAGTTCTTC
>TRBJ1-1|TRBV7-8|TRBD1|once
CASSFGQAITLNTEAFF
TGTGCCAGCAGCTTTGGACAGGCAATCACTCTGAACACTGAAGCTTTCTTT
>TRBJ2-1|TRBV4-1|TRBD1|-
CASSQGRRTGGYNEQFF
TGCGCCAGCAGCCAAGGGCGTAGGACAGGGGGGTACAATGAGCAGTTCTTC